The 32 T cell receptor beta chains given below trace back to one sample, sequenced in a study of shared clonotypes between healthy human individuals. Data came from immunoSEQ multiplex PCR; TCRdb stores just in-frame clones and leaves some out. The profile shows hundreds of thousands of clones, around 73% of them singletons. Sample: memory CD4+ T cells sorted from blood. The subset: CD45RA-negative fraction. These receptors all come from a woman younger than 45 in good health.

The chain is built from TRBV6-1 and TRBJ2-7, with D possibly matching TRBD1 (6 bases). CDR1 MNHNS and CDR2 SASEGT come from the germline V gene. Trimming stripped 9 bases from V and 2 bases from J, with 17 bases between. The CDR3 consists of 14 residues. The CDR3 region is CASGPSGVAYEQYF. The CDR3 DNA reads as TGTGCCAGTGGTCCATCAGGGGTCGCCTACGAGCAGTACTTC.

The chain recombines TRBV28 with TRBJ1-6; D unresolved. The CDR3 runs to 11 residues. Deletions cut 6 bases from V and 12 bases from J, with 9 bases between. CDR1 and CDR2 from the germline V gene are MDHEN and SYDVKM. The CDR3 loop is CASSLLGPLHF. The DNA of the CDR3 is TGTGCCAGCAGCTTACTTGGACCCCTCCACTTT.

The table lists this clone with a count of one. The rearrangement uses TRBV9 and TRBJ1-2; D ambiguous. V lost 0 bases and J lost 6, with 9 bases in between. Germline V lookup: CDR1 SGDLS, CDR2 YYNGEE. The CDR3 is made up of 13 amino acids. CDR3 bases: TGTGCCAGCAGCGTAGGAACAGACAATGGCTACACCTTC. Encoded protein: CASSVGTDNGYTF.

The chain recombines TRBV6-1 with TRBJ1-1, with 11 nucleotides matching TRBD1. CDR1 and CDR2 (germline): MNHNS, SASEGT. V was pared by 6 bases and J by 4 bases, with 4 bases of the junction left unmatched. The length of the CDR3 is 14 residues. The CDR3 coding sequence is TGTGCCAGCAGGAGGGACAGGGGGATCACTGAAGCTTTCTTT. This sequence encodes CASRRDRGITEAFF.

CDR3 in amino acids: CASSAETYEQYF. CDR3 DNA: TGTGCCAGCAGTGCGGAAACCTACGAGCAGTACTTC. This chain uses TRBV6-1 with TRBJ2-7; D call uncertain. Germline CDR1 reads MNHNS; CDR2 reads SASEGT. The CDR3 is 12 amino acids. V lost 4 bases and J 2 bases, leaving 6 bases between the germline ends.

This CDR3 reads CASSKVGLAGGGETQYF. The CDR3 DNA reads TGTGCCAGTAGTAAGGTTGGACTAGCGGGAGGCGGGGAGACCCAGTACTTC. The chain links TRBV19 to TRBJ2-5, with 14 bases that match TRBD2. V gave up 4 bases and J gave up 5 bases; unmatched junction bases: 9. CDR1 is LNHDA, CDR2 SQIVND, per germline (reference sequence). The CDR3 spans 17 residues.

The chain couples TRBV19 to TRBJ2-3, with TRBD2 identical over 8 bases. The V gene's germline CDR1 is LNHDA and CDR2 SQIVND (reference sequence). Losses at the gene ends were 7 bases for V and 2 bases for J; bases not matched to a gene: 5. The length of the CDR3 is 14 residues. This chain's CDR3 is CASKAGGPTDTQYF. The CDR3 DNA sequence: TGTGCCAGTAAGGCGGGAGGTCCCACAGATACGCAGTATTTT.

This chain joins TRBV30 and TRBJ2-7; 11 nucleotides match TRBD2. Germline V lookup: CDR1 GTSNPN, CDR2 SVGIG (reference sequence). CDR3 length: 15 amino acids. V trimming: 2 bases; J trimming: 4 bases; junction bases outside the gene matches: 7. The CDR3 sequence is CAWSITSGRGYEQYF. The CDR3 bases are TGTGCCTGGAGTATTACTAGCGGGAGAGGTTACGAGCAGTACTTC.

This clone was detected many times. The chain couples TRBV7-8 to TRBJ2-2, with D perhaps TRBD1 or TRBD2 (6 bases each). This CDR3 contains 15 residues. V was shortened by 6 bases and J by 0 bases, with 11 bases between the two germline ends. Germline V gene sequence: CDR1 SGHVS, CDR2 FQNEAQ. Here the CDR3 DNA reads TGTGCCAGCAGAGGAGGGACAACGAACACCGGGGAGCTGTTTTTT. Protein: CASRGGTTNTGELFF.

The sample holds one count of this clone. The DNA for the CDR3 is TGTGCCAGCAGTGCCCCAAAATACAGGGACTGGGGCACTGAAGCTTTCTTT. This codes for CASSAPKYRDWGTEAFF. V usage is TRBV28 and J usage is TRBJ1-1; possibly TRBD1 for D (6 bases). Trimming took 5 bases from V and 4 from J, leaving 23 bases between them. The CDR3 has 17 residues. The germline V gene encodes CDR1 MDHEN and CDR2 SYDVKM.

This clone has only a few counts. The chain joins TRBV6-5 to TRBJ2-2; TRBD1 aligns across 9 bases. Per the germline V gene, CDR1 is MNHEY and CDR2 is SVGAGI. This CDR3 contains 13 residues. The ends lost 10 bases at V and 3 bases at J; junction bases unmatched: 3. CDR3 sequence reads: CATRTGDTGELFF. In nucleotides, the CDR3 is TGTGCCACACGGACAGGGGACACCGGGGAGCTGTTTTTT.

This clone was counted many times. Within the sample, other DNA sequences also encode this same CDR3. The gene calls are TRBV19 and TRBJ2-1; TRBD2 matches at 11 bases. Germline values: CDR1 LNHDA, CDR2 SQIVND (reference sequence). This CDR3 spans 15 amino acids. With 4 bases clipped from V and 3 bases from J, the junction kept 2 bases outside the gene matches. CDR3 DNA sequence: TGTGCCAGTAGTACAACTAGCGGGAGCTACAATGAGCAGTTCTTC. This codes for CASSTTSGSYNEQFF. The whole variable domain, remainder taken from reference TRBV19 and TRBJ2-1, is DGGITQSPKYLFRKEGQNVTLSCEQNLNHDAMYWYRQDPGQGLRLIYYSQIVNDFQKGDIAEGYSVSREKKESFPLTVTSAQKNPTAFYLCASSTTSGSYNEQFFGPGTRLTVL.

CDR3 nucleotide sequence: TGTGCCTGGAGTGGTATCGCGGGATTCACCGGGGAGCTGTTTTTT. Amino acids: CAWSGIAGFTGELFF. The chain is built from TRBV30 and TRBJ2-2, with D perhaps matching TRBD2 (6 bases). CDR3 size: 15 residues. Trimming left V 1 base short and J 4 bases short, with 13 bases between. Germline CDR1 and CDR2: GTSNPN and SVGIG (reference sequence).

This clone has more than one count but fewer than ten. J is TRBJ1-2 and V is TRBV27; possibly TRBD1 for D (5 bases). The V end lost 5 bases, the J end lost 0 bases, and 7 bases lay between the germline ends. CDR3 length: 13 amino acids. CDR1 is MNHEY and CDR2 is SMNVEV in the germline V gene (reference sequence). In nucleotides, the CDR3 is TGTGCCAGCAGTGCGACAGCTAACTATGGCTACACCTTC. This translates into CASSATANYGYTF.

The chain uses TRBV21-1 and TRBJ2-4; the table's D call, TRBD2, was not checked against the DNA. TRBV21-1 is labeled a pseudogene. This CDR3 is built from 17 residues. This CDR3 reads CASSKGEGRGDKNIQYF. CDR3 coding DNA: TGTGCCAGCAGCAAAGGGGAGGGCAGGGGCGACAAAAACATTCAGTACTTC.

The rearrangement uses TRBV5-1 and TRBJ2-1; D gene uncertain. V was pared by 3 bases and J by 0 bases, with 10 bases between. Looked up from germline, CDR1 is SGHRS and CDR2 is YFSETQ. CDR3 length: 15 amino acids. The CDR3 bases are TGCGCCAGCAGCTCGGCCGCGAGCTCCTACAATGAGCAGTTCTTC. Its translation: CASSSAASSYNEQFF.

This chain links TRBV7-9 with TRBJ2-5; D remains unclear. Trimming removed 1 base from V and 4 bases from J, with 16 bases in between. Per germline, CDR1 SEHNR and CDR2 FQNEAQ (reference sequence). This CDR3 has 16 residues. CDR3 DNA: TGTGCCAGCAGCTTAGATTGGGGAAGGGAAGGAGAGACCCAGTACTTC. Its translation: CASSLDWGREGETQYF.

This clone has more than one count but fewer than ten. The chain employs TRBV15 and TRBJ2-7; 9 positions match TRBD1. CDR1 is LNHNV and CDR2 is YYDKDF in the germline V gene (reference sequence). V lost 3 bases, J lost 4 bases, and 7 bases stayed unmatched. The CDR3 is made up of 15 amino acids. For the CDR3, the DNA is TGTGCCACCAGCAGTACAGGGGGCGTCCAGTACGAGCAGTACTTC. Translated: CATSSTGGVQYEQYF.

This chain connects TRBV30 to TRBJ2-7, with 10 bases fitting TRBD1. There are 13 residues in the CDR3. Germline values: CDR1 GTSNPN, CDR2 SVGIG (reference sequence). Trimming cost V 1 base and J 7 bases; bases outside gene matches: 4. CDR3 nucleotide sequence: TGTGCCTGGAGTGGACAGGGGGCGGGGGAGCAGTACTTC. Protein: CAWSGQGAGEQYF.

The genes are TRBV27 and TRBJ2-6; 9 bases fit TRBD1. V was pared by 3 bases and J by 0 bases, with 3 bases of the junction left unmatched. Germline V CDR1 and CDR2: MNHEY, SMNVEV (reference sequence). CDR3 length equals 17 residues. Written as DNA, the CDR3 is TGTGCCAGCAGTTTCACAGGGGGCGCCTCTGGGGCCAACGTCCTGACTTTC. The encoded protein is CASSFTGGASGANVLTF.

Worth noting for this clone: At the DNA level, this CDR3 is encoded by other sequences in the same sample as well. This chain connects TRBV2 to TRBJ2-3, with D tentatively TRBD2 (6 bases). Trimming removed 6 bases at V and 0 bases at J, with 7 bases between. Germline CDR1 reads SNHLY; CDR2 reads FYNNEI. This CDR3 region has 13 residues. This CDR3 reads CASRGTSTDTQYF. CDR3 nucleotide sequence: TGTGCCAGCAGGGGGACTAGCACAGATACGCAGTATTTT.

As for this clone: This may arise from a read error, as a much more abundant clone is one base away. In the same sample, other DNA sequences code for this CDR3. The chain couples TRBV5-1 to TRBJ2-3, with TRBD1 matching over 9 bases. The length of the CDR3 is 16 residues. V dropped 0 bases and J dropped 0; count of bases not matched to a gene: 2. Germline V gene lookup returns CDR1 SGHRS and CDR2 YFSETQ. The CDR3 DNA reads TGCGCCAGCAGCTTGGCACAGGGGGCTAGCACAGATACGCAGTATTTT. Its protein product is CASSLAQGASTDTQYF.

The chain links TRBV29-1 to TRBJ1-2; TRBD1 might be the D (5 bases). The ends were cut back, 4 bases at V and 8 bases at J, with 14 bases in the middle. CDR1 is SQVTM and CDR2 is ANQGSEA in the germline V gene. This CDR3 region has 12 residues. The CDR3 sequence is CSVGEGAYGYTF. In DNA form, the CDR3 reads TGCAGCGTTGGAGAAGGGGCTTACGGCTACACCTTC.

The chain is built from TRBV27 and TRBJ1-2; D gene unclear. Germline V gives CDR1 MNHEY, CDR2 SMNVEV (reference sequence). V lost 5 bases and J lost 5, with 3 bases in between. CDR3 size: 10 residues. The CDR3 DNA reads TGTGCCAGCAGTGAATATGGCTACACCTTC. Amino acid sequence: CASSEYGYTF.

This chain joins TRBV5-1 and TRBJ2-2; D gene ambiguous. Between the trimmed V and J ends, which lost 2 bases and 0 bases, there was a span of 11 bases. Germline CDR1 reads SGHRS; CDR2 reads YFSETQ. This CDR3 contains 16 residues. The CDR3 loop is CASSFIGSANTGELFF. CDR3 in DNA: TGCGCCAGCAGCTTTATAGGGTCCGCGAACACCGGGGAGCTGTTTTTT. The whole variable domain, remainder taken from reference TRBV5-1 and TRBJ2-2, is KAGVTQTPRYLIKTRGQQVTLSCSPISGHRSVSWYQQTPGQGLQFLFEYFSETQRNKGNFPGRFSGRQFSNSRSEMNVSTLELGDSALYLCASSFIGSANTGELFFGEGSRLTVL.

The chain has TRBV7-9 and TRBJ1-1, with D tentatively TRBD1 (5 bases). Trimming took off 1 base at V and 5 bases at J, with 14 bases between the two ends. The length of the CDR3 is 15 residues. Germline V gene sequence: CDR1 SEHNR, CDR2 FQNEAQ (reference sequence). This CDR3 reads CASSLEDIAWTEAFF. The CDR3 DNA sequence: TGTGCCAGCAGCTTAGAGGACATAGCTTGGACTGAAGCTTTCTTT.

The chain carries TRBV18 and TRBJ2-7; D uncertain. CDR1 and CDR2 from the germline V gene are KGHSH and LQKENI. Trimming took 0 bases from V and 5 from J, leaving 8 bases between them. The CDR3 loop spans 13 amino acids. CDR3 residues: CASSPPTVDEQYF. CDR3 coding DNA: TGTGCCAGCTCACCACCAACAGTGGACGAGCAGTACTTC.

The sample holds one count of this clone. The rearrangement links TRBV27 to TRBJ1-5; D uncertain. Germline V gives CDR1 MNHEY, CDR2 SMNVEV (reference sequence). V lost 5 bases to trimming and J lost 3 bases, with 5 bases between them. The CDR3 runs to 12 residues. The CDR3 sequence is CASSQSNQPQHF. The CDR3 nucleotides read TGTGCCAGCAGTCAATCCAATCAGCCCCAGCATTTT.

This chain uses TRBV28 with TRBJ1-1; no definite D call. The V gene lost 6 bases and the J gene lost 3 bases, with 8 bases spanning the gap. This CDR3 region has 12 residues. The germline gives CDR1 MDHEN, CDR2 SYDVKM. The CDR3 DNA reads as TGTGCCAGCAGAACGGCCCACACTGAAGCTTTCTTT. Its translation: CASRTAHTEAFF.

This chain joins TRBV1 and TRBJ2-1; the D segment call TRBD2 is taken from the table without a DNA check. TRBV1 is noted as a pseudogene. The CDR3 is made up of 15 amino acids. CDR3 loop: CTSSQSSPPSNEQFF. DNA for the CDR3: TGCACCAGCAGCCAAAGTAGCCCCCCCTCGAATGAGCAGTTCTTC.

V gene TRBV6-1 combines with J gene TRBJ2-3; no clear D. V lost 6 bases and J 2 bases, leaving 15 bases between the germline ends. The V gene's germline CDR1 is MNHNS and CDR2 SASEGT. The CDR3 is 15 residues long. Here the CDR3 reads CASRQGWRLTDTQYF. The CDR3 DNA follows: TGTGCCAGCAGGCAAGGGTGGCGTCTCACAGATACGCAGTATTTT.

The V gene is TRBV9, the J gene TRBJ2-1; 9 bases match TRBD1. This CDR3 contains 15 residues. Germline assignment: CDR1 SGDLS and CDR2 YYNGEE. J was trimmed by 4 bases and V by 3 bases; bases with no gene match: 5. Here the CDR3 reads CASSAQGADYNEQFF. The DNA of the CDR3 is TGTGCCAGCAGCGCACAGGGGGCGGATTACAATGAGCAGTTCTTC.